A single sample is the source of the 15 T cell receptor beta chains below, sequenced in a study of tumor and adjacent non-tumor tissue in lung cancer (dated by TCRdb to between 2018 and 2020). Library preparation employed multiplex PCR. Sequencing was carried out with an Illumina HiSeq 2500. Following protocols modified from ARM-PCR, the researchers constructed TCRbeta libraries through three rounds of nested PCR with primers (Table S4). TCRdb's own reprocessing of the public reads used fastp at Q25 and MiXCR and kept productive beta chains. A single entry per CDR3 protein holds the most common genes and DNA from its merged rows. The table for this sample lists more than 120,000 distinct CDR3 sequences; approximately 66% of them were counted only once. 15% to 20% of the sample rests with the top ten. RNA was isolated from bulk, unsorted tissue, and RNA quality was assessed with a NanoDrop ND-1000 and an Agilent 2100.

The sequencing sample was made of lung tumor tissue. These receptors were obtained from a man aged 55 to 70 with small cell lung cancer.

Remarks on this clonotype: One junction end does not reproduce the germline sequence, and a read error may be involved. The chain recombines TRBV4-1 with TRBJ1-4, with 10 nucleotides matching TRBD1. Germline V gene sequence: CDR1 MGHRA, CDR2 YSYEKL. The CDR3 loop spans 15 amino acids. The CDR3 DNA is TGCGCCGGCAGCCAACGCGGGACAGGGGATGAAAAACTGTTTTTT. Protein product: CAGSQRGTGDEKLFF.

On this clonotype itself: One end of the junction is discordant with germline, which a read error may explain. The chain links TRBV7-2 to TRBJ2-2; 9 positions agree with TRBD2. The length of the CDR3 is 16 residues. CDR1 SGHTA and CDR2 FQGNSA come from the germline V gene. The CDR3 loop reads CANSPRLAEITGELFF. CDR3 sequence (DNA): TGTGCCAACAGCCCCCGACTAGCGGAGATCACCGGGGAGCTGTTTTTT.

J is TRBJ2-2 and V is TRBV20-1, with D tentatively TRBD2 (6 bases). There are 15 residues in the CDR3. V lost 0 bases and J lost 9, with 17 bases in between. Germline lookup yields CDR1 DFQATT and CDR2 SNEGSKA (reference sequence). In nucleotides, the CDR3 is TGCAGTGCTAGAGATCGACTAGTGGGAGCCAGGGAGCTGTTTTTT. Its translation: CSARDRLVGARELFF.

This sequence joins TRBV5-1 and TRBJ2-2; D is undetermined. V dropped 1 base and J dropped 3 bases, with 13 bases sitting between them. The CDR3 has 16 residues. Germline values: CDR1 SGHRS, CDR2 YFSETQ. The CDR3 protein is CASSLFETQHTGELFF. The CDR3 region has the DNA TGCGCCAGCAGCTTGTTTGAGACTCAGCACACCGGGGAGCTGTTTTTT.

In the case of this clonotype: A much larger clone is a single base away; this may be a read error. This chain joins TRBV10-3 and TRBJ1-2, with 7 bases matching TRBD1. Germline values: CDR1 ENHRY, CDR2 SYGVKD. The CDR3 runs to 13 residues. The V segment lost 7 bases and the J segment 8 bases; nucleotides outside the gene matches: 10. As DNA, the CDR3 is TGTGCCATCACCGACACAGGGGAAGGAGGCTACACCTTC. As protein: CAITDTGEGGYTF.

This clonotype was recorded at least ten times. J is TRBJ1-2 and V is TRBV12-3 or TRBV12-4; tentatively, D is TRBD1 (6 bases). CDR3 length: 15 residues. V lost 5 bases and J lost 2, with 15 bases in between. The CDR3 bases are TGTGCCAGCAGTCCAACCTGGACAGACAACTATGGCTACACCTTC. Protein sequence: CASSPTWTDNYGYTF.

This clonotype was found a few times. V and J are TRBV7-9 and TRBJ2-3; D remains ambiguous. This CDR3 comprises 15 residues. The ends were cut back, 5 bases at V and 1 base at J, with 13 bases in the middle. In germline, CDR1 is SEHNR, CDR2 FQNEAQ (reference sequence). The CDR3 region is CASSLPTTGTDTQYF. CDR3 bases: TGTGCCAGCAGCCTCCCCACGACTGGCACAGATACGCAGTATTTT. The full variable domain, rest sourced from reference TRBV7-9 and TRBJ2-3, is DTGVSQNPRHKITKRGQNVTFRCDPISEHNRLYWYRQTLGQGPEFLTYFQNEAQLEKSRLLSDRFSAERPKGSFSTLEIQRTEQGDSAMYLCASSLPTTGTDTQYFGPGTRLTVL.

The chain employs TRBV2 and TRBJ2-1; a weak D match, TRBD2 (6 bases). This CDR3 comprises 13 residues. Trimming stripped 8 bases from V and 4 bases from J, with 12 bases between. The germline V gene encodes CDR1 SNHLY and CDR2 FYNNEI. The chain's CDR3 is CASRTTRYNEQFF. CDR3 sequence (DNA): TGTGCCAGCCGGACTACTAGGTACAATGAGCAGTTCTTC.

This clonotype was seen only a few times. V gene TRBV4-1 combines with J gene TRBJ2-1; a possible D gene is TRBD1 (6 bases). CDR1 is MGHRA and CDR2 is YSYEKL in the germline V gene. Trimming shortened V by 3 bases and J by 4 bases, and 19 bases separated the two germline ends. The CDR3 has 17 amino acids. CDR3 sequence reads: CASSHLLPGADYNEQFF. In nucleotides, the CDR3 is TGCGCCAGCAGCCATCTCCTGCCAGGGGCGGATTACAATGAGCAGTTCTTC.

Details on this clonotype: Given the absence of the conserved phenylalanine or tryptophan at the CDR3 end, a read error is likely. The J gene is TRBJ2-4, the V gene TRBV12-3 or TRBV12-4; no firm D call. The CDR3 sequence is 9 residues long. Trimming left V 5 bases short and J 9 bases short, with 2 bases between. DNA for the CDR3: TGTGCCAGCAGTATCATTCAGTACATA. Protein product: CASSIIQYI.

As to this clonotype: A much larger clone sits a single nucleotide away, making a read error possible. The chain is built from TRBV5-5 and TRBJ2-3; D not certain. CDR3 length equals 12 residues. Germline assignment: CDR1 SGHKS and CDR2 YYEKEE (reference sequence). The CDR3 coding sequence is TGTGCCGGCAGCCAGAGCACAGATACGCAGTATTTT. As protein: CAGSQSTDTQYF.

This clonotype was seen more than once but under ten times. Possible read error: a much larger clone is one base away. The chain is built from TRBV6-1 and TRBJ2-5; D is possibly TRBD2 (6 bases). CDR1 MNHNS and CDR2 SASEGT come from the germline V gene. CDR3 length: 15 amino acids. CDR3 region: CASSEAVTRAETQCF. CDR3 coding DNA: TGTGCCAGCAGTGAAGCCGTGACTAGGGCAGAGACCCAGTGCTTC.

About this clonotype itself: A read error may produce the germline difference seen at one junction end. Written as DNA, the CDR3 is TGTGCCAGCAGCTTATGGGGTACGGAAGAAAAACTGCTTTTT. This translates into CASSLWGTEEKLLF. The genes are TRBV7-9 and TRBJ1-4; no firm D call. The CDR3 totals 14 residues. Germline assignment: CDR1 SEHNR and CDR2 FQNEAQ (reference sequence).

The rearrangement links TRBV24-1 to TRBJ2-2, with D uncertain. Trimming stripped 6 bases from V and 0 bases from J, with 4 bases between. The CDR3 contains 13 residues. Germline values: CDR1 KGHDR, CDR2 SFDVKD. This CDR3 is CATSSANTGELFF. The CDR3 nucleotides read TGTGCCACCAGTAGTGCGAACACCGGGGAGCTGTTTTTT.

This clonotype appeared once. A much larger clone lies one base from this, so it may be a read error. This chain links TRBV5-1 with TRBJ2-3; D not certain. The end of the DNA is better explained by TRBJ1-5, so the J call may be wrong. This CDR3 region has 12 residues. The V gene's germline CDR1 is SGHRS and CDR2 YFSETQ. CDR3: CASSFERDTQHF. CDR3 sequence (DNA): TGCGCCAGCAGCTTTGAAAGGGATACGCAGCATTTT.